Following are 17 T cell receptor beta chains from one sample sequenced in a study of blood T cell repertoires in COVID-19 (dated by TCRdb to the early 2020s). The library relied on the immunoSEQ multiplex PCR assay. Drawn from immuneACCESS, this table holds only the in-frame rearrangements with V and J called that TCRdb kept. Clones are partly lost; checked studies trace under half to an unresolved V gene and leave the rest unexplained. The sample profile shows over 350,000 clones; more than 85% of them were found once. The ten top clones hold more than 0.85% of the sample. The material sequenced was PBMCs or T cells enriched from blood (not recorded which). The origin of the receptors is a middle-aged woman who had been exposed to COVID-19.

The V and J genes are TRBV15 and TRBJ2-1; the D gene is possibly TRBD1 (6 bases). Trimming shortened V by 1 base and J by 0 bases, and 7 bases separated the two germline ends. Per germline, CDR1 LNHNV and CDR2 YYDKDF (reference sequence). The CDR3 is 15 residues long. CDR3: CATSRGGPSYNEQFF. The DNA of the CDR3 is TGTGCCACCAGCAGAGGGGGGCCCTCCTACAATGAGCAGTTCTTC.

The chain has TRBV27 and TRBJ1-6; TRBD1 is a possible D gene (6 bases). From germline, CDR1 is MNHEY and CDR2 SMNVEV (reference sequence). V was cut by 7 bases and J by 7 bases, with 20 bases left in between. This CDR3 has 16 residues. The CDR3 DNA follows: TGTGCCAGCATGCCTAACACAGGGTTGGAGAATTCACCCCTCCACTTT. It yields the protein CASMPNTGLENSPLHF.

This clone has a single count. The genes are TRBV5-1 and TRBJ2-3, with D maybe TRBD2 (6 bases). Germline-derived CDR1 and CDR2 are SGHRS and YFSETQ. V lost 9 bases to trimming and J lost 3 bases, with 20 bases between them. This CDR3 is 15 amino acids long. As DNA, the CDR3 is TGCGCCACCCAGGACATAGGAGGGGTTACAGATACGCAGTATTTT. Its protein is CATQDIGGVTDTQYF.

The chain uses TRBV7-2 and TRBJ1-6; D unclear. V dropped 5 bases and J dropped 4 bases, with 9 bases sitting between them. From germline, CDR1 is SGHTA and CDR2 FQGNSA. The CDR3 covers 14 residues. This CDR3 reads CASSPQSYNSPLHF. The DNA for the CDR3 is TGTGCCAGCAGCCCCCAGTCATATAATTCACCCCTCCACTTT.

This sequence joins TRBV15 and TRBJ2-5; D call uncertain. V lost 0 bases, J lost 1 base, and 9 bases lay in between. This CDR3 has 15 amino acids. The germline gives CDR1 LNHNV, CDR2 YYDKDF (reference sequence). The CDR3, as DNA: TGTGCCACCAGCAGAGATGCGGCAAGCCAAGAGACCCAGTACTTC. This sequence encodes CATSRDAASQETQYF.

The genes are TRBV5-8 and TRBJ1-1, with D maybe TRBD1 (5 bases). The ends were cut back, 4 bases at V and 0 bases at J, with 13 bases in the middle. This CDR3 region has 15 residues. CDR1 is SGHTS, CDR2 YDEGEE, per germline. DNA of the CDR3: TGTGCCAGCAGCGGGGGGTTCAGGGTGAACACTGAAGCTTTCTTT. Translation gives CASSGGFRVNTEAFF.

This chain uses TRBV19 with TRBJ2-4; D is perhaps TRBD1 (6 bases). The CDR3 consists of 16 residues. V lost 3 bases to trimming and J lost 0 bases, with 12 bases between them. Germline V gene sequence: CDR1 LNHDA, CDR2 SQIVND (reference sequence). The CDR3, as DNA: TGTGCCAGTAGTATGTGGGACACCTTAGCCAAAAACATTCAGTACTTC. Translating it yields CASSMWDTLAKNIQYF.

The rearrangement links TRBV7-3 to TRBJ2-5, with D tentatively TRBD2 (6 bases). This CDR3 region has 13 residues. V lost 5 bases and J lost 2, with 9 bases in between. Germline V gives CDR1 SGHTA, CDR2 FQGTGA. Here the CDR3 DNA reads TGTGCCAGCAGCAAAGCGGGTCAAGAGACCCAGTACTTC. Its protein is CASSKAGQETQYF.

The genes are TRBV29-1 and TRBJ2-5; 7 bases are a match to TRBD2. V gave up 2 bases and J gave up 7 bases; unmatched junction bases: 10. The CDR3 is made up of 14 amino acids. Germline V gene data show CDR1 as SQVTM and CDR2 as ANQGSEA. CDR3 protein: CSVEPGGRPGTQYF. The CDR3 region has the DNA TGCAGCGTTGAACCGGGAGGACGACCGGGGACCCAGTACTTC.

This CDR3 reads CASSSGTSGFAYEQYF. For the CDR3, the DNA is TGTGCCAGCAGCAGCGGGACTAGCGGGTTCGCCTACGAGCAGTACTTC. V gene TRBV5-4 combines with J gene TRBJ2-7, with 12 bases matching TRBD2. The J segment lost 2 bases and the V segment lost 4 bases, leaving 7 bases of the junction unmatched. Germline V gives CDR1 SGHNT, CDR2 YYREEE (reference sequence). The CDR3 has 16 amino acids.

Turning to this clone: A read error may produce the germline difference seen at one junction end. This CDR3 is CASSLGPRGTDTQYF. CDR3 coding DNA: TGTGCTAGCAGCTTAGGTCCGAGGGGCACAGATACGCAGTATTTT. This chain connects TRBV7-7 to TRBJ2-3; possibly TRBD2 for D (5 bases). CDR3 length: 15 amino acids. In germline, CDR1 is SSHAT, CDR2 FNYEAQ (reference sequence).

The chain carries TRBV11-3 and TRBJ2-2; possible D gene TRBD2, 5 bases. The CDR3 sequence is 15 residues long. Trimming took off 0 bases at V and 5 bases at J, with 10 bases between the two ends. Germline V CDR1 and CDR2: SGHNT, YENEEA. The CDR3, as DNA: TGTGCCAGCAGCTTAGATTCTGGACTTACCGGGGAGCTGTTTTTT. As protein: CASSLDSGLTGELFF.

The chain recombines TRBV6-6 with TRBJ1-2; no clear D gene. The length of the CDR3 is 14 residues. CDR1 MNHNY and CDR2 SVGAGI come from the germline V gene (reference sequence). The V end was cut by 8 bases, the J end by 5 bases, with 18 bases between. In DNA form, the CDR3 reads TGTGCCAGCCTCACCTACCGGGAAGGGTATGGCTACACCTTC. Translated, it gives CASLTYREGYGYTF.

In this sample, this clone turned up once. The CDR3 DNA sequence: TGTGCCAGCAGGACAGGGGTCTACGAGCAGTACTTC. This gives the protein CASRTGVYEQYF. J is TRBJ2-7 and V is TRBV28; 8 positions agree with TRBD1. The J segment lost 3 bases and the V segment lost 6 bases, leaving 1 base of the junction unmatched. Germline CDR1 reads MDHEN; CDR2 reads SYDVKM. The CDR3 sequence is 12 residues long.

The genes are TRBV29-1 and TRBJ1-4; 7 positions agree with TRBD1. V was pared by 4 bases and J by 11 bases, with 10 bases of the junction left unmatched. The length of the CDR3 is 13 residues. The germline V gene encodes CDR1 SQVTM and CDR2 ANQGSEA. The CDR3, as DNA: TGCAGCGTTGGATTAAAGGGGGCCATGAAACTGTTTTTT. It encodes CSVGLKGAMKLFF.

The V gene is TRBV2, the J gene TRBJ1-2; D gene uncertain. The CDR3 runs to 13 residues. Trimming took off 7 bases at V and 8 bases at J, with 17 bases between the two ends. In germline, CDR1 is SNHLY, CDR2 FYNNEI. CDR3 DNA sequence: TGTGCCAGCATAGCGGGAAGGCAGCGGGGCTACACCTTC. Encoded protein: CASIAGRQRGYTF.

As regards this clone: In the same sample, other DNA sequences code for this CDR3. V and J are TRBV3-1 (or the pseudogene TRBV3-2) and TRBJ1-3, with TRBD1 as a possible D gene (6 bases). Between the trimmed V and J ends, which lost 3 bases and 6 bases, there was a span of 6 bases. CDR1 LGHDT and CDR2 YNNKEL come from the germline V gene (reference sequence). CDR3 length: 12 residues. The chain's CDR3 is CASSQGANTIYF. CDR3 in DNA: TGTGCCAGCAGCCAGGGGGCAAACACCATATATTTT.